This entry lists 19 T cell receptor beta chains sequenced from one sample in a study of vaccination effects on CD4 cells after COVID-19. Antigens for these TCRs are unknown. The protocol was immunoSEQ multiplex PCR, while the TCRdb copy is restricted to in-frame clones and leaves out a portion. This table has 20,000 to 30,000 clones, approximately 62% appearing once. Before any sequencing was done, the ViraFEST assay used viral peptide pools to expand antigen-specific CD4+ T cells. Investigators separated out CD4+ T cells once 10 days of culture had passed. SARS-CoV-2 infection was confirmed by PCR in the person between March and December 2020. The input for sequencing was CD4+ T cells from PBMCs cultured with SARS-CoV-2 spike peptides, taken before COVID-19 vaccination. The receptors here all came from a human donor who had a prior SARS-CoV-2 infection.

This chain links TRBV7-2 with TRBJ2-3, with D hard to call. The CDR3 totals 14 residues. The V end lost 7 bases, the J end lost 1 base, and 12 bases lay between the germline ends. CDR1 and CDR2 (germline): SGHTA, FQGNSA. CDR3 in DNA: TGTGCCAGCACAGCAGTAACCGGCACAGATACGCAGTATTTT. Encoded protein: CASTAVTGTDTQYF.

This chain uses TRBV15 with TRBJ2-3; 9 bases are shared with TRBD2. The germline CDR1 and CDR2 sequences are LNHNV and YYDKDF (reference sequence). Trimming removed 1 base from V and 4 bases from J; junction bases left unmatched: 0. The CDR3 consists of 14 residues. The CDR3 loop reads CATSRGTSADTQYF. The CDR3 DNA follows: TGTGCCACCAGCAGAGGGACTAGCGCAGATACGCAGTATTTT.

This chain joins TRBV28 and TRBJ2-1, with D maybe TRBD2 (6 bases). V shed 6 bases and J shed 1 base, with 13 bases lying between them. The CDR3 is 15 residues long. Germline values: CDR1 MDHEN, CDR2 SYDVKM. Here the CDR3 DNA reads TGTGCCAGCAGCATCACTAGCCTTTCCTACAATGAGCAGTTCTTC. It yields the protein CASSITSLSYNEQFF.

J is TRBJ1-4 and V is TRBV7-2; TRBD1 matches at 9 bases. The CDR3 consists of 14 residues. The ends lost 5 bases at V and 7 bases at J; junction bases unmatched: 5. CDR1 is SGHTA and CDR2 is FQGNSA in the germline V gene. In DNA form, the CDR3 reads TGTGCCAGCAGCCGGGGACAGGGAGGTGAAAAACTGTTTTTT. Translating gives CASSRGQGGEKLFF.

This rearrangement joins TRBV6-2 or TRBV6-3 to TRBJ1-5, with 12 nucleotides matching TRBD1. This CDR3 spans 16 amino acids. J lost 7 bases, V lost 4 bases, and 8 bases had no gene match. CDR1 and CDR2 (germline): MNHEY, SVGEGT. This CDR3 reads CASSFTPGTGGQPQHF. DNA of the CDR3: TGTGCCAGCAGTTTCACCCCCGGGACAGGGGGCCAGCCCCAGCATTTT.

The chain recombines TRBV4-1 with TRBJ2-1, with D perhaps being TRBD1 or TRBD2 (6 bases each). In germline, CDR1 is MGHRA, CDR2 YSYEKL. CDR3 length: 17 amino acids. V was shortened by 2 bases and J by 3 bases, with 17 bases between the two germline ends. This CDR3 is CASSQPTRGRNYNEQFF. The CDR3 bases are TGCGCCAGCAGCCAACCTACACGGGGGCGAAACTACAATGAGCAGTTCTTC.

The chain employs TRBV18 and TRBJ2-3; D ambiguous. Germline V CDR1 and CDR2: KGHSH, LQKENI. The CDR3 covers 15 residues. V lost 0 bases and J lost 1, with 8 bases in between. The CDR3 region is CASSPPGRRTDTQYF. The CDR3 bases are TGTGCCAGCTCACCACCGGGAAGACGCACAGATACGCAGTATTTT.

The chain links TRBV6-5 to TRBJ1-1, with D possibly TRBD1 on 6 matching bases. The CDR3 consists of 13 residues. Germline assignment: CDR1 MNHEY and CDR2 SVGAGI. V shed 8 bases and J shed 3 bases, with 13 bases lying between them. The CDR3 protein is CASRKGGYTEAFF. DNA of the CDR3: TGTGCCAGCCGAAAAGGGGGGTACACTGAAGCTTTCTTT.

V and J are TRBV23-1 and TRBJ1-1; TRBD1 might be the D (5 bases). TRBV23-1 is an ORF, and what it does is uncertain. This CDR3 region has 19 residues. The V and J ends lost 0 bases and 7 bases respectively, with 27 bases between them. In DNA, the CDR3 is TGCGCCAGCAGTCAATCGTTAGCGTGGATGTCGGGAAGGGGCGGTGAAGCTTTCTTT. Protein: CASSQSLAWMSGRGGEAFF.

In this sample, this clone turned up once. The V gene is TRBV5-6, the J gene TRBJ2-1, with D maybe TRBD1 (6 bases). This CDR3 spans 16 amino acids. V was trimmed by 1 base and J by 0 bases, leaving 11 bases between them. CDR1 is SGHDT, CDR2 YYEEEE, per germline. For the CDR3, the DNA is TGTGCCAGCAGCTTGACAGGGCGGAGCTCCTACAATGAGCAGTTCTTC. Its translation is CASSLTGRSSYNEQFF.

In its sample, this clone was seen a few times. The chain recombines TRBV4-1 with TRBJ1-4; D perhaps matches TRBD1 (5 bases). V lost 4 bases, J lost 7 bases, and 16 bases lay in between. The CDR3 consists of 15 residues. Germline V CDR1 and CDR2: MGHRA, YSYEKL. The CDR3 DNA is TGCGCCAGCAGCCGCAGAGGGGAAGAGTTTGAAAAACTGTTTTTT. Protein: CASSRRGEEFEKLFF.

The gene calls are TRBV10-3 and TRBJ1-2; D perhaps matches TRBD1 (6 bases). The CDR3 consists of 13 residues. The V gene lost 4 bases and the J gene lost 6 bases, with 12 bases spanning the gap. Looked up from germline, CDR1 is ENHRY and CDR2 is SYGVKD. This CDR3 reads CAISADRGDGYTF. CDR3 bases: TGTGCCATCAGTGCTGATAGGGGGGATGGCTACACCTTC.

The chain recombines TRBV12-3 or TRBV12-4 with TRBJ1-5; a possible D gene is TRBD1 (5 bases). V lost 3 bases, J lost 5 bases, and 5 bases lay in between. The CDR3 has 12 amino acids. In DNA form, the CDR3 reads TGTGCCAGCAGTTTCAGGGATCAGCCCCAGCATTTT. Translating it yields CASSFRDQPQHF.

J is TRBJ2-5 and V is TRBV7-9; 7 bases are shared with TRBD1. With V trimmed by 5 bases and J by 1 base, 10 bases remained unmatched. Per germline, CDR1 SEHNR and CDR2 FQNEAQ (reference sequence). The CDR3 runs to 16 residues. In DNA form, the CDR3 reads TGTGCCAGCAGCATTAGGGACAGAACCGTCCAAGAGACCCAGTACTTC. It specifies CASSIRDRTVQETQYF.

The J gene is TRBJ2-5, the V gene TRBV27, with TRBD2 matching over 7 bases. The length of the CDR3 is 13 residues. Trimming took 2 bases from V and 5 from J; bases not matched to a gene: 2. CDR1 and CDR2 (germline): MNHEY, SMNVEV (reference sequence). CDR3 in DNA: TGTGCCAGCAGTTTAGAGCGGGGTGAGACCCAGTACTTC. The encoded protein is CASSLERGETQYF.

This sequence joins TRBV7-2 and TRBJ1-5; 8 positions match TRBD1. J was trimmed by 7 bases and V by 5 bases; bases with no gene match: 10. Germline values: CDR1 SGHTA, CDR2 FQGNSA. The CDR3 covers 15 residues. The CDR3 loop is CASSPDRGGEQPQHF. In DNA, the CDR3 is TGTGCCAGCAGCCCAGACAGGGGAGGGGAGCAGCCCCAGCATTTT.

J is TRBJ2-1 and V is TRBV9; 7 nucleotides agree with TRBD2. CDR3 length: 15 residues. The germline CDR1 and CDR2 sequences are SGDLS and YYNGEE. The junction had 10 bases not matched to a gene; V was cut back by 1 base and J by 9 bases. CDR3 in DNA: TGTGCCAGCAGCGTACAAGCGGGGCAGTCGGGTGAGCAGTTCTTC. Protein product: CASSVQAGQSGEQFF. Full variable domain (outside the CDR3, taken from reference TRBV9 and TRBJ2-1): DSGVTQTPKHLITATGQRVTLRCSPRSGDLSVYWYQQSLDQGLQFLIQYYNGEERAKGNILERFSAQQFPDLHSELNLSSLELGDSALYFCASSVQAGQSGEQFFGPGTRLTVL.

In DNA, the CDR3 is TGCGCCAGCAGCTTGTTGGCCGTTACTGGGGCCAACGTCCTGACTTTC. Its translation: CASSLLAVTGANVLTF. V and J are TRBV5-1 and TRBJ2-6; no clear D gene. V was trimmed by 1 base and J by 2 bases, leaving 10 bases between them. The length of the CDR3 is 16 residues. Looked up from germline, CDR1 is SGHRS and CDR2 is YFSETQ.

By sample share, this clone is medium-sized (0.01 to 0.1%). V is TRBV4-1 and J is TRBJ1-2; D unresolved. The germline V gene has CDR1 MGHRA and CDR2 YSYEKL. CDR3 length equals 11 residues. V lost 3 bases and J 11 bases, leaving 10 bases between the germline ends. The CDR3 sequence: CASSHSFEYTF. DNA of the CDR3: TGCGCCAGCAGCCACAGTTTCGAGTACACCTTC.